The clone carrying this TCR beta chain was seen many times. What it binds is not known. The data are from a study of T cell repertoires in cytomegalovirus infection. Whole-study context: Indications came from public TCR beta signatures; they pointed to CMV infection and to a matching HLA type.

TCRdb passed the reads through MiXCR, listing each CDR3 protein once. The sample contains 20,000 to 25,000 distinct CDR3 sequences, 42% of which appear only once. Study outcomes and limitations: The ex vivo response was dominated by HLA-C-restricted CMV-specific TCR beta clonotypes.

This receptor was identified in a human donor in good health (CMV status not recorded). Some clones in this sample may be carry-over from other donors' samples. This specimen was CD8+ T cells from cultured PBMCs, taken from culture after CMV antigen stimulation.

The CDR3 nucleotides are TGTGCCAGCAGCACTGACAGGGGGCCGGGGACTGAAGCTTTCTTT. This sequence encodes CASSTDRGPGTEAFF. V usage is TRBV11-3 and J usage is TRBJ1-1; 10 positions match TRBD1. This CDR3 region has 15 residues. Germline lookup yields CDR1 SGHNT and CDR2 YENEEA. The V segment lost 5 bases and the J segment 5 bases; nucleotides outside the gene matches: 8.